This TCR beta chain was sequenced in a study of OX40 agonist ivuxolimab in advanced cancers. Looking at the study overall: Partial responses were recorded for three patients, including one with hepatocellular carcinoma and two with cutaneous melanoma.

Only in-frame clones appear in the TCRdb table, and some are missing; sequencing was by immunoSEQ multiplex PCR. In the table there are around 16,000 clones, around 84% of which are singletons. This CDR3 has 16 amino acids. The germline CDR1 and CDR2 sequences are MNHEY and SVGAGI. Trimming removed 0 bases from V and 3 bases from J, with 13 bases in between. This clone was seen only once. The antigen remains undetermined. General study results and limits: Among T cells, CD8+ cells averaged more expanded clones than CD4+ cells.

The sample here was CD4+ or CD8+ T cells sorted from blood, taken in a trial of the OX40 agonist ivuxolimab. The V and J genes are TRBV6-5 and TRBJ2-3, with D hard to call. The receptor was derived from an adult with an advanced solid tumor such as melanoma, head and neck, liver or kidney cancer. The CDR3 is CASSYSTISATDTQYF. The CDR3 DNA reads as TGTGCCAGCAGTTACTCGACCATTTCGGCAACAGATACGCAGTATTTT.